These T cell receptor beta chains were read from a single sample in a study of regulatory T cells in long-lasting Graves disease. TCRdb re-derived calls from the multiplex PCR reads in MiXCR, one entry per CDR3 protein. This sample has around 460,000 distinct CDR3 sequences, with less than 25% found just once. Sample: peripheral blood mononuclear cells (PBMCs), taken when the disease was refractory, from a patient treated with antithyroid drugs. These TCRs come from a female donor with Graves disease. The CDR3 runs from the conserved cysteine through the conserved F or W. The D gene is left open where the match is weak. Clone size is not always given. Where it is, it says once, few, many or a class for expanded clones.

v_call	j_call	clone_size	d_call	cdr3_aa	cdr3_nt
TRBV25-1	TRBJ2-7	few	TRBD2	CASSDLASGYEQYF	TGTGCCAGCAGTGATCTGGCTAGCGGCTACGAGCAGTACTTC
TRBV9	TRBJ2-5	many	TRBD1	CASSVGRGTVQETQYF	TGTGCCAGCAGCGTGGGAAGAGGGACAGTCCAAGAGACCCAGTACTTC
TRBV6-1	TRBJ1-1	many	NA	CASSSGRTNTEAFF	TGTGCCAGCAGTAGTGGACGGACGAACACTGAAGCTTTCTTT
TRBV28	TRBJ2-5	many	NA	CASSLKFGGPGPAGETQYF	TGTGCCAGCAGTTTAAAGTTCGGGGGGCCCGGCCCAGCGGGAGAGACCCAGTACTTC
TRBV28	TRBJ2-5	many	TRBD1	CASSLWGQDQETQYF	TGTGCCAGCAGTTTATGGGGACAGGACCAAGAGACCCAGTACTTC
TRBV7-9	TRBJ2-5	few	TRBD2	CASTLGIAGGETQYF	TGTGCCAGCACCTTGGGGATAGCGGGAGGTGAGACCCAGTACTTC
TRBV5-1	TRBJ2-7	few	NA	CASSPGDTSYEQYF	TGCGCCAGCAGCCCCGGGGACACCTCCTACGAGCAGTACTTC
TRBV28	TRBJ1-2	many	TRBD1	CASRTSGQGVGYTF	TGTGCCAGTCGAACCTCGGGACAGGGGGTTGGCTACACCTTC
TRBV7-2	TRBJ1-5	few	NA	CASSQKGPLGSLRSNQPQHF	TGTGCCAGCAGCCAAAAAGGACCCTTAGGCTCCTTGCGGAGCAATCAGCCCCAGCATTTT
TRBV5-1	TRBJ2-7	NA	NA	CASSSSTVSSYEQYF	TGCGCCAGCAGCTCATCGACAGTAAGCTCCTACGAGCAGTACTTC
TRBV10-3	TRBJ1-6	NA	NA	CAISVGQAAANSPLHF	TGTGCCATCAGTGTTGGGCAGGCAGCCGCAAATTCACCCCTCCACTTT